The clone carrying this T cell receptor (beta chain) was counted a single time. This may come from a read error, since a much larger clone is one base off. The data are from a study of molecular identifiers for immune sequencing clone quantification. TCRdb recomputed calls from the PCR reads with MiXCR, one row per CDR3 protein. The sample contains just under 650,000 distinct CDR3 sequences, just under 20% of which appear only once. Investigators produced naive CD8 libraries from approximately 20,000 to 980,000 sorted cells, drawing on 10%, 30% or 50% RNA. Trimming cost V 5 bases and J 8 bases, with 7 bases left between them. The CDR3 is made up of 10 amino acids. Germline CDR1 GTSNPN, CDR2 SVGIG (reference sequence).

Source material: naive CD8+ T cells from blood, with Jurkat cell RNA spiked in. Described subset: FACS-sorted CD8+CD4-CCR7+CD45RA+ naive T cells. The receptor was derived from a human donor in good health. Some libraries in this study had Jurkat cell RNA spiked in. This rearrangement joins TRBV30 to TRBJ2-1; tentatively, D is TRBD2 (5 bases). CDR3 in DNA: TGTGCCTGGGAGGGATATGAGCAGTTCTTC. Its translation: CAWEGYEQFF.